This section outlines one T cell receptor beta chain sequence together with its context. Antigen: not known. The data were obtained in a study of T and B cells in COVID-19 patients. Study details: The recovered cohort's median age was approximately 37 years, versus 65 to 80 years in active infection. Critical illness requiring mechanical ventilation or extracorporeal membrane oxygenation affected three fifths of the roughly 20 active-infection patients. The study's findings and limits: At recovery TRB diversity and richness exceeded healthy donors, after highly clonal active COVID-19 repertoires.

Each TRB amplification used roughly 250-550 ng of genomic DNA from blood. Deletions cut 0 bases from V and 1 base from J, with 7 bases between. The CDR3 has 15 amino acids. Germline loops: CDR1 LNHNV, CDR2 YYDKDF (reference sequence). TRB rearrangements were amplified by multiplex PCR with BIOMED2 TRB-A/B primers. In TCRdb, the multiplex PCR reads were re-called with MiXCR into one record per CDR3 protein. The sample yields 20,000 or so distinct CDR3 sequences, roughly 29% seen once. Sequencing was done on a sample of blood. The TCR comes from a human donor who had recovered from COVID-19. The genes are TRBV15 and TRBJ1-5; D call uncertain. The CDR3 DNA is TGTGCCACCAGCAGAGATAGGATCAGCAATCAGCCCCAGCATTTT. Protein sequence: CATSRDRISNQPQHF.